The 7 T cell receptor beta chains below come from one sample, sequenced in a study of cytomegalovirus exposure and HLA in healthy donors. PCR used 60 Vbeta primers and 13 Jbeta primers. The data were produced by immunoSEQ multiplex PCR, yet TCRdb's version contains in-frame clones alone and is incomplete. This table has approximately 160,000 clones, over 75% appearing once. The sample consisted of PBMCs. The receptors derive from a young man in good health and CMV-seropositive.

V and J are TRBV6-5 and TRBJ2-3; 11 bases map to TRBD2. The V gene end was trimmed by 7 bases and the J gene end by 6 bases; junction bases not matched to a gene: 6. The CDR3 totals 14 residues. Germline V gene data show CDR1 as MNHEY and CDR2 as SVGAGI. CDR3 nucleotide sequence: TGTGCCAGCACCTCACTAGCGGGAGTCGATACGCAGTATTTT. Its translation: CASTSLAGVDTQYF.

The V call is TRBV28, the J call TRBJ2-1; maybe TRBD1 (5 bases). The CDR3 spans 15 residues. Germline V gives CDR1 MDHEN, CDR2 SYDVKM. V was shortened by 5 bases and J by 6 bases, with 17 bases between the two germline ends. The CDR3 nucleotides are TGTGCCAGCAGTCCCCTCAGGGCGCGAGGCAATGAGCAGTTCTTC. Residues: CASSPLRARGNEQFF.

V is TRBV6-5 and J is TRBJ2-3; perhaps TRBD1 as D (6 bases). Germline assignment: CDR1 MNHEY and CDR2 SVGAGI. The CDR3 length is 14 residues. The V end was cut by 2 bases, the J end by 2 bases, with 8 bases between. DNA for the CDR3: TGTGCCAGCAGTTACGGGGGCGACACAGATACGCAGTATTTT. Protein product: CASSYGGDTDTQYF.

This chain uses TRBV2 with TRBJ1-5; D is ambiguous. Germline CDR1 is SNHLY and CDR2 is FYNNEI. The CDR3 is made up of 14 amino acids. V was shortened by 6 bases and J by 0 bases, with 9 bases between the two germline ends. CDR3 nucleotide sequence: TGTGCCAGCAGAAGTTTCAGTAGCAATCAGCCCCAGCATTTT. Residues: CASRSFSSNQPQHF.

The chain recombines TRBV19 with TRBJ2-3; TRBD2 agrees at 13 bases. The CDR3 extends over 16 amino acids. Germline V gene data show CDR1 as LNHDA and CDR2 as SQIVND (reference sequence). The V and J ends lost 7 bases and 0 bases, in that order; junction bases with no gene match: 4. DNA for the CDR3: TGTGCCAGTACCATGGGACTAGCGGGAAGCACAGATACGCAGTATTTT. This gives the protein CASTMGLAGSTDTQYF. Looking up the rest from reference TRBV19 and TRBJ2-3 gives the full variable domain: DGGITQSPKYLFRKEGQNVTLSCEQNLNHDAMYWYRQDPGQGLRLIYYSQIVNDFQKGDIAEGYSVSREKKESFPLTVTSAQKNPTAFYLCASTMGLAGSTDTQYFGPGTRLTVL.

The CDR3 region is CASSPGFGGADTQYF. The CDR3 coding sequence is TGTGCCAGCTCACCAGGATTTGGGGGGGCAGATACGCAGTATTTT. V usage is TRBV18 and J usage is TRBJ2-3, with 7 positions matching TRBD2. The CDR3 spans 15 residues. The V gene end was trimmed by 2 bases and the J gene end by 4 bases; junction bases not matched to a gene: 6. From germline, CDR1 is KGHSH and CDR2 LQKENI.

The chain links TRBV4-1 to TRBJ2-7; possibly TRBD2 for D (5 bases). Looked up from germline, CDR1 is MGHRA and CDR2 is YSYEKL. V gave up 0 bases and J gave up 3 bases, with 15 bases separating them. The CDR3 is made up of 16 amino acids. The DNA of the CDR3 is TGCGCCAGCAGCCAAGACCCGGGCACGGGGAACTACGAGCAGTACTTC. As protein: CASSQDPGTGNYEQYF.